This T cell receptor beta chain was recorded in a study of T cell therapy after organ transplantation. Study as a whole: T cells were expanded 2 to 3 weeks with 30 CMV class I/II epitopes. Up to 6 doses were given at 2-week intervals. Study results and limitations: Concurrent antirejection and antiviral drugs remain unassessed confounders.

The V gene end was trimmed by 3 bases and the J gene end by 4 bases; junction bases not matched to a gene: 8. This CDR3 has 15 amino acids. CDR1 and CDR2 from the germline V gene are MGHDK and SYGVNS. With respect to this clone: The antigen is unknown.

Generated by immunoSEQ multiplex PCR, the TCRdb table keeps only in-frame clones and is missing some. The sample records about 20,000 clones, 84% being singletons. This sample's time point: 20-29 weeks after completion of therapy. These patients had received solid-organ transplants and had drug-resistant or recurrent cytomegalovirus. The J gene is TRBJ2-7, the V gene TRBV25-1, with TRBD1 matching 8 bases. Sequenced material: CD8+ T cells from blood, taken after autologous CMV-specific T cell therapy. The sequence was collected from a human patient who had received a solid organ transplant and had CMV disease. Some T cells may be transferred from the graft donor. The CDR3, as DNA: TGTGCCAGCAGTGACCCCAGGGGGCAGGTTTACGAGCAGTACTTC. Its protein product is CASSDPRGQVYEQYF.